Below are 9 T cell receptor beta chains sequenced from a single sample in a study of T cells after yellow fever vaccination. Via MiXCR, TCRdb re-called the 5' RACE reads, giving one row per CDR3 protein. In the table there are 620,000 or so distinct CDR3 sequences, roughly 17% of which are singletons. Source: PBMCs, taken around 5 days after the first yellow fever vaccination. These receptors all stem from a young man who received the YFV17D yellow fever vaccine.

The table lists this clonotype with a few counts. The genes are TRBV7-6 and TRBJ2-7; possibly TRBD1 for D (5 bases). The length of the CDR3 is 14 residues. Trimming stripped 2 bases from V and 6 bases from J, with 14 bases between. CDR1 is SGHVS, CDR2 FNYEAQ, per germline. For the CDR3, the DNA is TGTGCCAGCAGCTTACAACAGGCTCCTGGCGAGCAGTACTTC. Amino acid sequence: CASSLQQAPGEQYF.

The CDR3: CASSPGTDRANVLTF. CDR3 sequence (DNA): TGCGCCAGCAGCCCCGGGACAGATCGGGCCAACGTCCTGACTTTC. The chain employs TRBV4-3 and TRBJ2-6, with TRBD1 identical over 7 bases. The J segment lost 5 bases and the V segment lost 4 bases, leaving 5 bases of the junction unmatched. Germline V lookup: CDR1 LGHNA, CDR2 YSLEER. The CDR3 has 15 residues.

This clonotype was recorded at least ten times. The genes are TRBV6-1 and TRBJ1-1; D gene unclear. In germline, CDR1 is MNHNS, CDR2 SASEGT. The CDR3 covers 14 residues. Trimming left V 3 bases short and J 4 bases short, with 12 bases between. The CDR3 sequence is CASSDDIWSTEAFF. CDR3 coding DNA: TGTGCCAGCAGTGACGATATATGGAGCACTGAAGCTTTCTTT.

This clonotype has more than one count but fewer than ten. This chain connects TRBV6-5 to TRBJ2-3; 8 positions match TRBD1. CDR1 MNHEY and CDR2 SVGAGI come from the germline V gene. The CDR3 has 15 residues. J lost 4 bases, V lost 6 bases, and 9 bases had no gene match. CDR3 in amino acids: CASSYGQGWSDTQYF. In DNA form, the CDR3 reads TGTGCCAGCAGCTATGGACAGGGCTGGTCAGATACGCAGTATTTT.

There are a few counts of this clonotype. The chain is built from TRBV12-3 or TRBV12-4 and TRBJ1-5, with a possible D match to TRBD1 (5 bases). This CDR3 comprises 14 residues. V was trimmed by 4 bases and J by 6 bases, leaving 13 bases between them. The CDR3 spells CASSSSGRGQPQHF. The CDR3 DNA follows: TGTGCCAGCAGTTCGTCAGGGAGAGGTCAGCCCCAGCATTTT.

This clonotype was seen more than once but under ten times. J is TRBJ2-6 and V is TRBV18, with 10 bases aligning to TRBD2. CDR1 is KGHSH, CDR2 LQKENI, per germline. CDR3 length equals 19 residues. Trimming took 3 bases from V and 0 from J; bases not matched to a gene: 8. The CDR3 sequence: CASSPLLLAGNSGANVLTF. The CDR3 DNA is TGTGCCAGCTCACCTCTACTACTAGCGGGGAACTCTGGGGCCAACGTCCTGACTTTC.

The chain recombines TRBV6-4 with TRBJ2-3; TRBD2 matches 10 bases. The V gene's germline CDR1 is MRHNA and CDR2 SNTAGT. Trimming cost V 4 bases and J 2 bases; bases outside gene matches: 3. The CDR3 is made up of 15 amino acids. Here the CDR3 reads CASSASGGATDTQYF. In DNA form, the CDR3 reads TGTGCCAGCAGTGCGAGCGGGGGGGCCACAGATACGCAGTATTTT.

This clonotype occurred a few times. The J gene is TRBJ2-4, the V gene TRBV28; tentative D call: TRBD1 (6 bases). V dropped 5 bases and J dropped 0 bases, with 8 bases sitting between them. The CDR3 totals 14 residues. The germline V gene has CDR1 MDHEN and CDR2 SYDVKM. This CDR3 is CASSDRLAKNIQYF. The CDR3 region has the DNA TGTGCCAGCAGTGACAGGTTAGCCAAAAACATTCAGTACTTC.

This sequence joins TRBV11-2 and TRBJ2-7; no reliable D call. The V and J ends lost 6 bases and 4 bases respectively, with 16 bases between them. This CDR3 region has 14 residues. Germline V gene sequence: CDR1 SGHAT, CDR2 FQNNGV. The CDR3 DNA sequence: TGTGCCAGCAGTTACCAAAACCCCGGGTACGAGCAGTACGTC. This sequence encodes CASSYQNPGYEQYV.